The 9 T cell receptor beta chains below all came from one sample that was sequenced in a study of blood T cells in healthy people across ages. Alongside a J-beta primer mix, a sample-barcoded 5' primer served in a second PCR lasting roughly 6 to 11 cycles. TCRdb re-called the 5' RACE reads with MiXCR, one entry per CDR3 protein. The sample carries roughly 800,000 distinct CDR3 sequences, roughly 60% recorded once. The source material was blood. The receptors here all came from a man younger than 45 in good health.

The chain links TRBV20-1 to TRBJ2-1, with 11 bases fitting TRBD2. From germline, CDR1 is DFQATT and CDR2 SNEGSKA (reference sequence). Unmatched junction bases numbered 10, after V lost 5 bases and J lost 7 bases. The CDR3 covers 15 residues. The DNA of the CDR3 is TGCAGTGCTCGTAGCGGGAGGGCCTATTTTAATGAGCAGTTCTTC. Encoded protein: CSARSGRAYFNEQFF.

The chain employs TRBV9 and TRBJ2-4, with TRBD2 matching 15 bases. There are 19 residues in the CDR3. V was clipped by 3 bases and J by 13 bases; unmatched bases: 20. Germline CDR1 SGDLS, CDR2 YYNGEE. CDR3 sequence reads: CASSAGLAGGDSPPRKQYF. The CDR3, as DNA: TGTGCCAGCAGCGCAGGACTAGCGGGAGGGGACTCGCCTCCTCGGAAGCAGTACTTC.

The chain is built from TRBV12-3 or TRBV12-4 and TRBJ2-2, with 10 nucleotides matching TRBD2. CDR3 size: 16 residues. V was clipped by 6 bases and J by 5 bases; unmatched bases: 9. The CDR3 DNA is TGTGCCAGCAGCCCCATAGCGGGGGGTAAGACCGGGGAGCTGTTTTTT. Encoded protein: CASSPIAGGKTGELFF.

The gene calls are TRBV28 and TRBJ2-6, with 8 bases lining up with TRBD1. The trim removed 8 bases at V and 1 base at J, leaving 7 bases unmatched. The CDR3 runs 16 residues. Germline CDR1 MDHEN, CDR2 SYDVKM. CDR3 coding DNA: TGTGCCAGCGCAAGACAGGGGAAATCTGGGGCCAACGTCCTGACTTTC. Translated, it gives CASARQGKSGANVLTF.

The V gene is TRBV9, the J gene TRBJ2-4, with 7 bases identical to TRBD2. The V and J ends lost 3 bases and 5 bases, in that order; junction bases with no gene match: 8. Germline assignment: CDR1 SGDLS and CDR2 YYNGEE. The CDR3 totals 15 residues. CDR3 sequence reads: CASSAGEGGQNIQYF. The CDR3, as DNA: TGTGCCAGCAGCGCCGGGGAGGGCGGACAAAACATTCAGTACTTC.

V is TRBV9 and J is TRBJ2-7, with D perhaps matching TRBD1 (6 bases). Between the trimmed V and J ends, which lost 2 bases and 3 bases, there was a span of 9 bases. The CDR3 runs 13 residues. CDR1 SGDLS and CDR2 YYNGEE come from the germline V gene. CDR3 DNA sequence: TGTGCCAGCAGCGTGGACAGTGACTACGAGCAGTACTTC. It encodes CASSVDSDYEQYF. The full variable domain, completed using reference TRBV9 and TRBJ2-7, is DSGVTQTPKHLITATGQRVTLRCSPRSGDLSVYWYQQSLDQGLQFLIQYYNGEERAKGNILERFSAQQFPDLHSELNLSSLELGDSALYFCASSVDSDYEQYFGPGTRLTVT.

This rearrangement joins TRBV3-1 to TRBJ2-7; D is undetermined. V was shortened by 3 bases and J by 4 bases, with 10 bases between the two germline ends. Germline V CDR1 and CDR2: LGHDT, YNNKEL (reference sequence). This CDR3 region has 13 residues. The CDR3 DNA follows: TGTGCCAGCAGCCACTTTGATCGGTACGAGCAGTACTTC. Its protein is CASSHFDRYEQYF.

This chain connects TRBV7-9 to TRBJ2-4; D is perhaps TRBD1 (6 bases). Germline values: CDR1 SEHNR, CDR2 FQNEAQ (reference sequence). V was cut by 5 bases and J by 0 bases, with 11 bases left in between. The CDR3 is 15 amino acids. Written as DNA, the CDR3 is TGTGCCAGCAGCGCCCAGGGGTCAGCCAAAAACATTCAGTACTTC. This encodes CASSAQGSAKNIQYF.

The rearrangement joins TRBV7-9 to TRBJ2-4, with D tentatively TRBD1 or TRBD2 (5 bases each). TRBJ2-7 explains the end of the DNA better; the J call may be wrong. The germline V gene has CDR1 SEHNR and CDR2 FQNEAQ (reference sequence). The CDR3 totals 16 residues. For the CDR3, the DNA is TGTGCCAGCAGCTTACTGGGACCGATAAGGGAGAGCGAGCAGTACTTC. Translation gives CASSLLGPIRESEQYF.